The clone carrying this TCR beta chain was seen repeatedly, ten times or more. Its target is unknown. The cDNA was generated by 5'RACE with 10-nucleotide random UMIs. TCRdb independently ran MiXCR on the 5' RACE reads; one entry per CDR3 protein. Among fewer than 80,000 distinct CDR3 sequences, under 5.5% were seen once, and the ten largest hold 3% to 4%. This CDR3 region has 14 residues. The germline V gene encodes CDR1 LGHDT and CDR2 YNNKEL (reference sequence). The V gene end was trimmed by 4 bases and the J gene end by 6 bases; junction bases not matched to a gene: 9. The record originates from a study of neurological immune-mediated disorders. Study-wide background: The disease course was relapsing-remitting in some 30 and secondary progressive in about 8.5% of the 34 multiple sclerosis patients.

Findings and caveats of the study: HTLV-1-associated myelopathy showed the most TCR clonal expansion; multiple sclerosis the least, below healthy controls. The repertoires of 18 of 34 multiple sclerosis patients were placed by phylogenetic grouping in a single related-CDR3 cluster, which may be a signature.

The clonotype was recovered from a woman aged 50 to 60 with multiple sclerosis. This chain joins TRBV3-1 and TRBJ2-7, with 7 bases fitting TRBD2. Sequenced input: PBMCs. CDR3 bases: TGTGCCAGCAGCCCCGCGACTAGCTGCGGCGAGCAGTACTTC. Protein product: CASSPATSCGEQYF.